This section outlines one T cell receptor (beta chain) sequence together with its context. The antigen is undetermined. The method was immunoSEQ multiplex PCR; TCRdb's version includes in-frame clones alone and lacks a portion of them. The table lists approximately 2.4 million clones, 95% of them singletons. Each donor was a Caucasian adult residing in Nashville, Tennessee. The authors divided CD4+ cells into CD45RA+ naive and CD45RA-negative memory subsets. The sample is drawn from a study of shared clonotypes between healthy human individuals. The overall study: Per-donor plates numbered three CD4 naive, three CD4 memory, two CD8 naive and one CD8 memory. Findings and limits, study-wide: An anticipated effect of sequencing depth on clonotype sharing among donors was recognized.

The clonotype originates from a man aged 18 to 29 in good health. The sample was naive CD4+ T cells sorted from blood. Subset given: CD45RA+ positively selected.

CDR3 sequence (DNA): TGCACCAGCAGCCAATCTACATCGGGGGCTAGCGGGGATTACCAAGAGACCCAGTACTTC. Its translation: CTSSQSTSGASGDYQETQYF. The chain is built from TRBV1 and TRBJ2-5; TRBD2 is the table's D call, not checked against the DNA. TRBV1 is a known pseudogene. The CDR3 contains 20 residues.